These T cell receptor beta chains were read from a single sample in a study of glioma-infiltrating T cells. MiXCR, run by TCRdb on the multiplex PCR reads, gives a single entry per CDR3 protein. The table records about 110,000 distinct CDR3 sequences, 25% of them present only once. The specimen was glioma tissue, nonneoplastic brain tissue, or PBMCs (not recorded which). The receptors shown here come from a human donor with low-grade glioma or glioblastoma, undergoing nonglioma brain surgery, or in good health (not recorded which). The CDR3 runs from the conserved cysteine through the conserved F or W. A D gene is named only where the DNA matches it firmly. Only some rows state a clone size, as once, few, many or a class for expanded clones.

J | D | size | V | CDR3 | DNA
TRBJ1-1 | . | many | TRBV27 | CASSLNPGNTEAFF | TGTGCCAGCAGTCTCAATCCAGGGAACACTGAAGCTTTCTTT
TRBJ2-7 | TRBD2 | many | TRBV29-1 | CSVRTSGGYEQYF | TGCAGCGTTCGGACTAGCGGGGGTTACGAGCAGTACTTC
TRBJ2-3 | . | many | TRBV29-1 | CSVIGGEDTQYF | TGCAGCGTCATTGGAGGGGAGGATACGCAGTATTTT
TRBJ1-2 | TRBD1 | . | TRBV7-9 | CASRGGGGSDYGYTF | TGTGCCAGCAGGGGGGGAGGGGGCTCTGACTATGGCTACACCTTC
TRBJ1-5 | . | many | TRBV12-3/TRBV12-4 | CASSLAPQPQHF | TGTGCCAGCAGTTTAGCCCCTCAGCCCCAGCATTTT
TRBJ2-1 | TRBD2 | many | TRBV24-1 | CATSDSFSGRAGNEQFF | TGTGCCACCAGTGATTCCTTTAGCGGGAGGGCCGGAAATGAGCAGTTCTTC
TRBJ2-1 | . | many | TRBV7-7 | CASSLELYNEQFF | TGTGCTAGCAGCTTAGAACTATACAATGAGCAGTTCTTC
TRBJ1-2 | . | many | TRBV2 | CASSERGDGYTF | TGTGCCAGCAGTGAAAGGGGAGATGGCTACACCTTC
TRBJ2-1 | . | many | TRBV4-3 | CASTSGGPKVNEQFF | TGCGCCAGCACCTCAGGAGGCCCGAAGGTCAATGAGCAGTTCTTC
TRBJ2-1 | TRBD1 | many | TRBV7-9 | CASSRQGFYNEQFF | TGTGCCAGCAGCCGACAGGGGTTCTACAATGAGCAGTTCTTC
TRBJ1-2 | TRBD1 | . | TRBV6-2/TRBV6-3 | CSSTGGAGYGYTF | TGTTCCAGTACAGGGGGCGCGGGCTATGGCTACACCTTC
TRBJ1-2 | . | many | TRBV28 | CASSLVEYGYTF | TGTGCCAGCAGTTTGGTGGAATACGGCTACACCTTC
TRBJ1-2 | . | many | TRBV27 | CASRNEPGAYGYTF | TGTGCCAGCAGGAACGAACCGGGGGCTTATGGCTACACCTTC
TRBJ1-6 | . | many | TRBV27 | CASSLQTNSPLHF | TGTGCCAGCAGTCTTCAGACAAATTCACCCCTCCACTTT
TRBJ1-1 | . | . | TRBV25-1 | CVSSEQGTSTEAFF | TGTGTTAGCAGTGAACAGGGTACCAGCACTGAAGCTTTCTTT
TRBJ1-1 | . | . | TRBV7-9 | CASSPTENTEAFF | TGTGCCAGCAGCCCCACAGAGAACACTGAAGCTTTCTTT
TRBJ1-2 | . | once | TRBV6-1 | CSSKSKNGYTF | TGTTCCAGTAAGAGTAAGAATGGCTACACCTTC
TRBJ2-4 | TRBD2 | many | TRBV7-9 | CAGGGGDIQYF | TGTGCCGGCGGGGGAGGGGACATTCAGTACTTC
TRBJ2-1 | TRBD1 | many | TRBV7-6 | CASSSMTGGLYNEQFF | TGTGCCAGCAGCTCGATGACAGGGGGCTTGTACAATGAGCAGTTCTTC
TRBJ2-5 | TRBD1 | many | TRBV29-1 | CSVLTGGKETQYF | TGCAGCGTTCTGACAGGGGGAAAAGAGACCCAGTACTTC
TRBJ1-6 | TRBD1 | many | TRBV20-1 | CSARTSWTGSNSPLHF | TGCAGTGCTCGAACCTCATGGACAGGGAGTAACTCACCCCTCCACTTT
TRBJ2-6 | TRBD2 | . | TRBV4-2 | CASSSPGLAGALSGANVLTF | TGTGCCAGCAGCTCCCCGGGACTAGCGGGGGCCCTCTCTGGGGCCAACGTCCTGACTTTC
TRBJ2-3 | TRBD1 | few | TRBV6-2/TRBV6-3 | CSSAGGQFTDTQYF | TGTTCCAGTGCAGGGGGCCAGTTTACAGATACGCAGTATTTT
TRBJ1-1 | . | many | TRBV7-2 | CASSRQGMNTEAFF | TGTGCCAGCAGCCGCCAGGGGATGAACACTGAAGCTTTCTTT
TRBJ2-6 | . | . | TRBV29-1 | CSVSNRDSGANVLTF | TGCAGCGTATCAAACAGGGACTCTGGGGCCAACGTCCTGACTTTC
TRBJ2-1 | TRBD2 | . | TRBV6-1 | CASTTTSGRVSYEQFF | TGTGCCAGCACAACTACTAGCGGGCGCGTATCCTATGAGCAGTTCTTC
TRBJ2-2 | TRBD1 | few | TRBV12-3/TRBV12-4 | CASSRGQGRARAGELFF | TGTGCCAGCAGCCGGGGACAGGGTCGGGCTCGTGCCGGGGAGCTGTTTTTT
TRBJ2-2 | . | . | TRBV14 | CASSQGQPVRGELFF | TGTGCCAGCAGCCAAGGACAACCCGTTAGGGGGGAGCTGTTTTTT
TRBJ2-5 | TRBD2 | many | TRBV10-3 | CATGDSGGQETQYF | TGTGCCACCGGAGATTCGGGAGGCCAAGAGACCCAGTACTTC
TRBJ1-1 | TRBD1 | many | TRBV18 | CASSIQGGTEAFF | TGTGCCAGCTCCATACAGGGGGGTACTGAAGCTTTCTTT
TRBJ2-3 | . | many | TRBV7-9 | CASPDDTDTQYF | TGTGCCAGCCCGGACGACACAGATACGCAGTATTTT
TRBJ2-1 | TRBD2 | many | TRBV4-2 | CASSQVKLAGPSYNEQFF | TGTGCCAGCAGCCAAGTGAAACTAGCGGGGCCGTCATACAATGAGCAGTTCTTC
TRBJ2-7 | . | many | TRBV27 | CASSLVPSYEQYF | TGTGCCAGCAGTTTAGTTCCGTCCTACGAGCAGTACTTC
TRBJ1-1 | TRBD1 | many | TRBV7-9 | CASSRGDRGQAFF | TGTGCCAGCAGCCGCGGGGACAGGGGGCAAGCTTTCTTT
TRBJ1-1 | . | many | TRBV29-1 | CSVRQNTEAFF | TGCAGCGTTCGACAGAACACTGAAGCTTTCTTT
TRBJ1-3 | . | many | TRBV20-1 | CSARVGTAGNTIYF | TGCAGTGCTCGTGTCGGGACTGCTGGAAACACCATATATTTT
TRBJ2-3 | TRBD2 | many | TRBV6-6 | CASSYSGLATDTQYF | TGTGCCAGCAGTTACTCGGGACTAGCGACGGATACGCAGTATTTT
TRBJ2-7 | TRBD1 | . | TRBV4-1 | CASSQSWDRSYEQYF | TGCGCCAGCAGCCAGTCCTGGGACAGGTCCTACGAGCAGTACTTC
TRBJ1-6 | . | many | TRBV14 | CASSQVLTDSPLHF | TGTGCCAGCAGCCAAGTGCTGACGGATTCACCCCTCCACTTT
TRBJ1-1 | . | many | TRBV19 | CASTSGEGVTEAFF | TGTGCCAGTACCTCGGGAGAGGGAGTCACTGAAGCTTTCTTT
TRBJ2-4 | TRBD1 | many | TRBV24-1 | CATSDRTGGNIQYF | TGTGCCACCAGTGACCGGACAGGGGGGAACATTCAGTACTTC
TRBJ1-1 | . | many | TRBV28 | CASSLTGRGNTEAFF | TGTGCCAGCAGTTTGACAGGCAGGGGGAACACTGAAGCTTTCTTT